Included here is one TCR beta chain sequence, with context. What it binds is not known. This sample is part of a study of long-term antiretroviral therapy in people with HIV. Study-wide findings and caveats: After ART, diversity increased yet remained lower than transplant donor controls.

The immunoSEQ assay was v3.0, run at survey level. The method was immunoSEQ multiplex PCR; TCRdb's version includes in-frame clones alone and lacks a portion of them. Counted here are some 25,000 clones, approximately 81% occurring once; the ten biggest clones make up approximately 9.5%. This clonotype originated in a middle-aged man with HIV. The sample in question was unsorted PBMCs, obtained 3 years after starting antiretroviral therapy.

The CDR3 sequence is CASSLTDTAMNTEAFF. DNA for the CDR3: TGTGCCAGCAGCTTAACAGACACTGCAATGAACACTGAAGCTTTCTTT. The chain uses TRBV11-1 and TRBJ1-1; unclear D gene. Germline V gene lookup returns CDR1 SGHAT and CDR2 FQDESV (reference sequence). This CDR3 has 16 residues. The germline V and J ends were trimmed by 2 bases and 0 bases, with 13 bases remaining between them.